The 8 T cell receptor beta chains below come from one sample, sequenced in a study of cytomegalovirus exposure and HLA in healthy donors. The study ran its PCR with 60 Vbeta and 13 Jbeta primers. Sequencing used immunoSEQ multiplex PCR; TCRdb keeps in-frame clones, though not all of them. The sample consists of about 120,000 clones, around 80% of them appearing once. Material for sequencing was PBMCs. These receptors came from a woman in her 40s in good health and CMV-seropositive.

The CDR3 DNA is TGTGCCAGCAGTGGACAGGAGAACACTGAAGCTTTCTTT. This gives the protein CASSGQENTEAFF. V gene TRBV5-4 combines with J gene TRBJ1-1; TRBD1 aligns across 7 bases. CDR1 is SGHNT and CDR2 is YYREEE in the germline V gene (reference sequence). This CDR3 region has 13 residues. With V trimmed by 5 bases and J by 1 base, 2 bases remained unmatched.

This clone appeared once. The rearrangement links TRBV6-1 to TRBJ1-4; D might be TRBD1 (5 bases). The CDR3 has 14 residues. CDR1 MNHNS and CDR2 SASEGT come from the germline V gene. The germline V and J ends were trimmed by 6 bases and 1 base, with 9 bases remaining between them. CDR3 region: CASRQGLTNEKLFF. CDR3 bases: TGTGCCAGCAGGCAGGGTCTAACTAATGAAAAACTGTTTTTT.

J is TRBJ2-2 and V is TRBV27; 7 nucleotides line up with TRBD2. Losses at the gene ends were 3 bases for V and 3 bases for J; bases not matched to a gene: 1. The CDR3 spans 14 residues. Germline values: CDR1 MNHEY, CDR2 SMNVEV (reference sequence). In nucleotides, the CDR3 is TGTGCCAGCAGTTTTGGGGGGGACACCGGGGAGCTGTTTTTT. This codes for CASSFGGDTGELFF.

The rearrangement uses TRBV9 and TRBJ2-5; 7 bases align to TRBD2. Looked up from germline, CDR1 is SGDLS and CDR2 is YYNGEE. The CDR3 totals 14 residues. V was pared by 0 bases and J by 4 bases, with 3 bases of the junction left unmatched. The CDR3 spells CASSVVASGETQYF. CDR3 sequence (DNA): TGTGCCAGCAGCGTAGTTGCTAGCGGAGAGACCCAGTACTTC.

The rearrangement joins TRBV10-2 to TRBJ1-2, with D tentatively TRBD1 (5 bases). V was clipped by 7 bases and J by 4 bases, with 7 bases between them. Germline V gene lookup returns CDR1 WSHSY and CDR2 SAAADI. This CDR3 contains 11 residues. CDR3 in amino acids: CASNGGYGYTF. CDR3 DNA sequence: TGCGCCAGCAACGGGGGCTATGGCTACACCTTC.

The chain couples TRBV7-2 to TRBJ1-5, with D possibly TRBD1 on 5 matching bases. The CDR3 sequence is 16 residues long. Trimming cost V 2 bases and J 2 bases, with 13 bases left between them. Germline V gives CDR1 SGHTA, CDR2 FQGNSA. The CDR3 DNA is TGTGCCAGCAGCTTAAGGGGCTACCAAGGCAATCAGCCCCAGCATTTT. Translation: CASSLRGYQGNQPQHF.

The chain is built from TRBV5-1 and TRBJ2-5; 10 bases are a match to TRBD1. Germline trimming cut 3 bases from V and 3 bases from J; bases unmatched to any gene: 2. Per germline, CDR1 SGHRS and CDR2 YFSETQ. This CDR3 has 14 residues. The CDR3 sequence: CASSWDRGKETQYF. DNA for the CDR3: TGCGCCAGCAGCTGGGACAGGGGTAAAGAGACCCAGTACTTC.

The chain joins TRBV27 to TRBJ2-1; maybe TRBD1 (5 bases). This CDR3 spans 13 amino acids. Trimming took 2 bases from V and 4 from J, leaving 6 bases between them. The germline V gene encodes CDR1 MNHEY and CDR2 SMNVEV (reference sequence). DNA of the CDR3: TGTGCCAGCAGTTTACAGGGATACAATGAGCAGTTCTTC. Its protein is CASSLQGYNEQFF.